These 23 T cell receptor beta chains came from one sample sequenced in a study of T cell responses to AZD1222 COVID-19 vaccine. Libraries were prepared by immunoSEQ multiplex PCR; TCRdb keeps only in-frame clonotypes and omits some of them. Of over 70,000 clones in the sample, around 80% were seen once. This sample comprised peripheral blood, obtained 28 days after the second dose of the MenACWY control vaccine. Receptor source: an adult who received the MenACWY meningococcal vaccine as a control.

The gene calls are TRBV12-3 or TRBV12-4 and TRBJ2-3; D uncertain. Between the trimmed V and J ends, which lost 6 bases and 3 bases, there was a span of 7 bases. This CDR3 has 12 amino acids. The chain's CDR3 is CASRAGTDTQYF. CDR3 in DNA: TGTGCCAGCAGAGCTGGGACAGATACGCAGTATTTT.

This chain links TRBV27 with TRBJ1-1; the D gene is possibly TRBD1 (5 bases). The CDR3 is 14 residues long. Looked up from germline, CDR1 is MNHEY and CDR2 is SMNVEV (reference sequence). Trimming removed 6 bases at V and 4 bases at J, with 15 bases between. CDR3 sequence reads: CASSLEGLRTEAFF. In nucleotides, the CDR3 is TGTGCCAGCAGCCTAGAGGGGCTCCGCACTGAAGCTTTCTTT.

V usage is TRBV10-3 and J usage is TRBJ1-1; D not resolved. This CDR3 has 13 amino acids. The V gene's germline CDR1 is ENHRY and CDR2 SYGVKD. V was pared by 3 bases and J by 5 bases, with 10 bases between. CDR3: CAISDLPGTEAFF. The CDR3 region has the DNA TGTGCCATCAGTGACCTGCCGGGGACTGAAGCTTTCTTT.

Relative to its sample, this clone is medium-sized (0.01 to 0.1%). The chain is built from TRBV9 and TRBJ2-3; 7 nucleotides agree with TRBD1. The length of the CDR3 is 16 residues. Per the germline V gene, CDR1 is SGDLS and CDR2 is YYNGEE. V shed 2 bases and J 2 bases; nucleotides not matched to a gene: 8. The CDR3 spells CASSVSTGLNTDTQYF. CDR3 coding DNA: TGTGCCAGCAGCGTTTCGACAGGGCTCAACACAGATACGCAGTATTTT. The entire variable domain, with the rest obtained from reference TRBV9 and TRBJ2-3, is as follows: DSGVTQTPKHLITATGQRVTLRCSPRSGDLSVYWYQQSLDQGLQFLIQYYNGEERAKGNILERFSAQQFPDLHSELNLSSLELGDSALYFCASSVSTGLNTDTQYFGPGTRLTVL.

The chain recombines TRBV5-1 with TRBJ2-1; 11 bases match TRBD2. The germline V gene has CDR1 SGHRS and CDR2 YFSETQ. V shed 2 bases, J shed 7 bases, and the junction held 2 bases outside the gene matches. The length of the CDR3 is 14 residues. CDR3 nucleotide sequence: TGCGCCAGCAGCTTACGGACTAGCGGGAATGAGCAGTTCTTC. It encodes CASSLRTSGNEQFF.

This clone was detected only a few times. The rearrangement uses TRBV4-1 and TRBJ2-4; unclear D gene. V was clipped by 2 bases and J by 0 bases, with 14 bases between them. The CDR3 covers 17 residues. The germline gives CDR1 MGHRA, CDR2 YSYEKL. This chain's CDR3 is CASSQPTASLAKNIQYF. Written as DNA, the CDR3 is TGCGCCAGCAGCCAACCCACGGCAAGCCTAGCCAAAAACATTCAGTACTTC.

The V call is TRBV4-3, the J call TRBJ2-1; perhaps TRBD1 as D (6 bases). V dropped 4 bases and J dropped 4 bases, with 14 bases sitting between them. The length of the CDR3 is 15 residues. Germline CDR1 and CDR2: LGHNA and YSLEER. CDR3 bases: TGCGCCAGCAGCCCGGGACATAGGGGTTACAATGAGCAGTTCTTC. Protein product: CASSPGHRGYNEQFF.

This chain links TRBV27 with TRBJ2-4; D may correspond to TRBD1 or TRBD2 (5 bases each). V was cut by 7 bases and J by 1 base, with 14 bases left in between. This CDR3 comprises 15 residues. CDR1 and CDR2 (germline): MNHEY, SMNVEV (reference sequence). CDR3 loop: CASKTAWGAKNIQYF. In nucleotides, the CDR3 is TGTGCCAGCAAGACTGCTTGGGGGGCCAAAAACATTCAGTACTTC.

V and J are TRBV27 and TRBJ1-2; no reliable D call. The V gene's germline CDR1 is MNHEY and CDR2 SMNVEV (reference sequence). The CDR3 loop spans 10 amino acids. The V end was cut by 10 bases, the J end by 4 bases, with 7 bases between. The CDR3 region is CATFSYGYTF. CDR3 nucleotide sequence: TGTGCCACCTTCTCCTATGGCTACACCTTC.

The chain joins TRBV11-2 to TRBJ2-1, with D possibly TRBD2 on 6 matching bases. CDR1 is SGHAT, CDR2 FQNNGV, per germline. Trimming removed 2 bases from V and 9 bases from J, with 8 bases in between. The CDR3 runs to 12 residues. DNA of the CDR3: TGTGCCAGCAGCTTATCCGGGGGTGAGCAGTTCTTC. It yields the protein CASSLSGGEQFF.

V usage is TRBV11-2 and J usage is TRBJ2-5; D remains unclear. Trimming removed 4 bases from V and 5 bases from J, with 8 bases in between. Germline V CDR1 and CDR2: SGHAT, FQNNGV. The CDR3 consists of 12 residues. CDR3 DNA sequence: TGTGCCAGCAGCTCAGCCCGGGAGACCCAGTACTTC. Its translation is CASSSARETQYF.

V gene TRBV28 combines with J gene TRBJ2-7; TRBD2 matches at 7 bases. The V and J ends lost 5 bases and 6 bases, in that order; junction bases with no gene match: 10. CDR3 length: 14 residues. CDR1 and CDR2 from the germline V gene are MDHEN and SYDVKM. CDR3 loop: CASSLPQREIEQYF. Here the CDR3 DNA reads TGTGCCAGCAGTCTACCCCAGCGGGAAATCGAGCAGTACTTC.

The DNA for the CDR3 is TGTGCCAGCAGCTTACGGAGCAACAGGGGGCTCGGGGCCAACGTCCTGACTTTC. It yields the protein CASSLRSNRGLGANVLTF. The V and J genes are TRBV7-2 and TRBJ2-6; TRBD1 matches at 9 bases. The length of the CDR3 is 18 residues. The J segment lost 4 bases and the V segment lost 2 bases, leaving 9 bases of the junction unmatched. CDR1 is SGHTA and CDR2 is FQGNSA in the germline V gene.

The gene calls are TRBV3-1 (or the pseudogene TRBV3-2) and TRBJ2-5, with 7 bases fitting TRBD1. The CDR3 is 16 residues long. The J segment lost 0 bases and the V segment lost 4 bases, leaving 8 bases of the junction unmatched. CDR1 and CDR2 (germline): LGHDT, YNNKEL (reference sequence). CDR3 protein: CASSPEGTVNQETQYF. In DNA, the CDR3 is TGTGCCAGCAGCCCTGAAGGGACAGTGAACCAAGAGACCCAGTACTTC.

This chain links TRBV19 with TRBJ2-2; TRBD1 matches at 7 bases. The CDR3 covers 16 residues. CDR1 is LNHDA, CDR2 SQIVND, per germline (reference sequence). After removal of 4 bases from V and 4 bases from J, the junction contained 9 bases not matched to a gene. CDR3 sequence (DNA): TGTGCCAGTAGTACCCGGTACAGGGGAACCACCGGGGAGCTGTTTTTT. Its protein product is CASSTRYRGTTGELFF.

The chain joins TRBV18 to TRBJ2-7; 8 bases are a match to TRBD1. The CDR3 loop spans 14 amino acids. Germline V gene sequence: CDR1 KGHSH, CDR2 LQKENI. Unmatched junction bases numbered 9, after V lost 2 bases and J lost 9 bases. Here the CDR3 DNA reads TGTGCCAGCTCACCAGAGGACAGGGTTAAAGTGCAGTACTTC. Its protein product is CASSPEDRVKVQYF.

J is TRBJ1-1 and V is TRBV5-4; unclear D gene. Trimming stripped 0 bases from V and 7 bases from J, with 4 bases between. The CDR3 spans 11 residues. CDR1 and CDR2 (germline): SGHNT, YYREEE (reference sequence). In DNA, the CDR3 is TGTGCCAGCAGCTTGGATAGTGAAGCTTTCTTT. The encoded protein is CASSLDSEAFF.

The V and J genes are TRBV30 and TRBJ1-1; D unclear. The CDR3 totals 12 residues. Deletions cut 4 bases from V and 7 bases from J, with 13 bases between. Per the germline V gene, CDR1 is GTSNPN and CDR2 is SVGIG (reference sequence). The CDR3 DNA is TGTGCCTGGAAACGGCCAGGAGGTGAAGCTTTCTTT. Its translation is CAWKRPGGEAFF.

The chain combines TRBV18 with TRBJ1-2; maybe TRBD1 (6 bases). The germline V gene encodes CDR1 KGHSH and CDR2 LQKENI. This CDR3 is 13 amino acids long. Trimming took 4 bases from V and 2 from J, leaving 8 bases between them. This chain's CDR3 is CASSLDSNYGYTF. Written as DNA, the CDR3 is TGTGCCAGCTCACTGGACAGCAACTATGGCTACACCTTC. The complete variable domain, with remaining parts taken from reference TRBV18 and TRBJ1-2, reads NAGVMQNPRHLVRRRGQEARLRCSPMKGHSHVYWYRQLPEEGLKFMVYLQKENIIDESGMPKERFSAEFPKEGPSILRIQQVVRGDSAAYFCASSLDSNYGYTFGSGTRLTVV.

The CDR3 loop is CASSLSDRGAEAFF. Written as DNA, the CDR3 is TGTGCCAGCAGTTTATCGGACAGGGGGGCTGAAGCTTTCTTT. This chain connects TRBV28 to TRBJ1-1, with TRBD1 identical over 10 bases. This CDR3 has 14 residues. Germline lookup yields CDR1 MDHEN and CDR2 SYDVKM. V shed 1 base, J shed 6 bases, and the junction held 2 bases outside the gene matches.

The rearrangement links TRBV30 to TRBJ1-6; D may be TRBD1 (6 bases). CDR1 is GTSNPN and CDR2 is SVGIG in the germline V gene (reference sequence). The CDR3 contains 13 residues. The V end was cut by 4 bases, the J end by 6 bases, with 10 bases between. The CDR3 bases are TGTGCCTGGACTCGGGACACTAATTCACCCCTCCACTTT. Residues: CAWTRDTNSPLHF.

The chain combines TRBV19 with TRBJ1-3; D remains unclear. CDR1 is LNHDA and CDR2 is SQIVND in the germline V gene (reference sequence). Trimming took off 10 bases at V and 0 bases at J, with 7 bases between the two ends. The CDR3 has 12 amino acids. The CDR3 region is CATGLSGNTIYF. The CDR3 DNA follows: TGTGCCACAGGACTCTCTGGAAACACCATATATTTT.

This clone occurred a few times. The chain recombines TRBV28 with TRBJ1-1; 8 bases agree with TRBD1. Germline loops: CDR1 MDHEN, CDR2 SYDVKM. The CDR3 runs 13 residues. The V gene end was trimmed by 8 bases and the J gene end by 10 bases; junction bases not matched to a gene: 12. CDR3 residues: CASGQGGRDGAFF. For the CDR3, the DNA is TGTGCCAGCGGACAGGGAGGGAGAGATGGAGCTTTCTTT.